The clone carrying this TCR beta chain was picked up many times. What it recognizes is unknown. The source of the sample is a study of regulatory T cells in long-lasting Graves disease. General study findings and limits: Between persistent patients, thousands of public clonotypes were shared, exceeding the 950 to 1,000 shared between new patients. Newly diagnosed disease favored TRBV20-1 and TRBJ2-1 over persistent disease.

Trimming removed 5 bases at V and 0 bases at J, with 10 bases between. Germline V gene data show CDR1 as ENHRY and CDR2 as SYGVKD. The CDR3 is made up of 15 amino acids. Building the TCR beta libraries relied on iRepertoire HTBI primers, and CDR3 regions underwent Arm-PCR. The authors' processing: The identification of 50 to 65 TRBV and roughly 14 TRBJ segments was made across samples. TCRdb ran MiXCR on the multiplex PCR reads and lists one entry per CDR3 protein. TCRdb's processing, not the authors', yielded these V and J calls. This sample has about 540,000 distinct CDR3 sequences, with 13% found just once. Stated time point: newly diagnosed GD, antithyroid drugs for less than 3 months. RNA isolated from PBMCs was used to make the TCR library. Diagnosing Graves' disease relied on the American Thyroid Association guidelines. The same sample was also used in a study of T cells in Graves' hyperthyroidism and ophthalmopathy.

Material: peripheral blood mononuclear cells (PBMCs), obtained at new diagnosis, from a patient treated with antithyroid drugs. The chain is built from TRBV10-3 and TRBJ2-2; perhaps TRBD2 as D (5 bases). This TCR derives from a man aged 25-45 years with Graves disease. CDR3 nucleotide sequence: TGTGCCATCAGTCCCAGCGGCTCGAACACCGGGGAGCTGTTTTTT. Translation: CAISPSGSNTGELFF.